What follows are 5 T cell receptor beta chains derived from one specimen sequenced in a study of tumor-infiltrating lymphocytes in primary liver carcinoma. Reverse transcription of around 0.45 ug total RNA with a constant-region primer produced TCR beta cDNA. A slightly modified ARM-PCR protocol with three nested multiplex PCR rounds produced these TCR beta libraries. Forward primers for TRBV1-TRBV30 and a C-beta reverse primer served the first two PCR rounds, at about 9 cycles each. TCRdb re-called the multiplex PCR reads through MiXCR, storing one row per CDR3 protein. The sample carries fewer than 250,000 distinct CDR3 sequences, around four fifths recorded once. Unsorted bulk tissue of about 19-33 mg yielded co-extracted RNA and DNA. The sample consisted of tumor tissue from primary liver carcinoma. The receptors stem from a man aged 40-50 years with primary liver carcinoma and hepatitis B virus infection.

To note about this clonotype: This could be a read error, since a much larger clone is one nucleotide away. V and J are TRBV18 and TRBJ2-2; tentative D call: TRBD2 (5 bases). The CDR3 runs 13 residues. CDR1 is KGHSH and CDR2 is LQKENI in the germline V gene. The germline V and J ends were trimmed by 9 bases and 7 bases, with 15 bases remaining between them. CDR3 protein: CASREAYSGELFF. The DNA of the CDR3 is TGTGCCAGTCGGGAAGCGTACAGCGGGGAGCTGTTTTTT.

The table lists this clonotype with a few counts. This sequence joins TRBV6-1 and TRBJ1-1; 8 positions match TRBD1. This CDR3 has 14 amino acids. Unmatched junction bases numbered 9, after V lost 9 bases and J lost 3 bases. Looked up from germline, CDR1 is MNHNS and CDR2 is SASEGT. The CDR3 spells CASNHGQGDTEAFF. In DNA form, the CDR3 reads TGTGCCAGTAATCACGGACAGGGAGACACTGAAGCTTTCTTT.

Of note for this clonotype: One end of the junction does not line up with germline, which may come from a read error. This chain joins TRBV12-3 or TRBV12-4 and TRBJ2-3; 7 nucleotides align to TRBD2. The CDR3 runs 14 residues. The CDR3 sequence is CGSILGGTPDTQYF. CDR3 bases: TGTGGCAGCATTTTGGGGGGGACTCCGGATACGCAGTATTTT.

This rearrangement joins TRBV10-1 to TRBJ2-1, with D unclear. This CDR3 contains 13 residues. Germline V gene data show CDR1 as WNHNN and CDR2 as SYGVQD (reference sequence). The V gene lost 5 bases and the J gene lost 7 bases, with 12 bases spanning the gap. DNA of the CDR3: TGCGCCAGCAGTCCTGAACTTTATAATGAGCAGTTCTTC. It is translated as CASSPELYNEQFF.

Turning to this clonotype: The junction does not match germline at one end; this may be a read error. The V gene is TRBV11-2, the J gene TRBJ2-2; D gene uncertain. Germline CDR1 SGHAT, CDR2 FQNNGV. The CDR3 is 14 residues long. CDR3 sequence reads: CASSTDSDTGEPFF. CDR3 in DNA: TGTGCCAGCAGCACAGACTCCGACACCGGAGAGCCGTTTTTT.